Below are 13 T cell receptor beta chains sequenced from a single sample in a study of shared clonotypes between healthy human individuals. Repertoires were generated with immunoSEQ multiplex PCR, while TCRdb's copy carries only in-frame clones and drops some. The sample has 2 million to 2.5 million clones; 90% to 96% are singletons. The sample consisted of naive CD4+ T cells sorted from blood. This sample's subset: CD45RA+ positively selected. These receptors all come from a man aged 18 to 30 in good health.

Note on this clone: Other DNA sequences in this specimen translate into the identical CDR3. The chain uses TRBV7-2 and TRBJ2-2; 7 nucleotides align to TRBD2. The germline V gene has CDR1 SGHTA and CDR2 FQGNSA. The CDR3 is 16 residues long. Trimming at V came to 0 bases and at J to 4 bases, leaving 5 bases not matched to a gene. CDR3 nucleotides: TGTGCCAGCAGCTTAGCGGGAGGGCCGGGCACCGGGGAGCTGTTTTTT. As protein: CASSLAGGPGTGELFF.

This chain connects TRBV18 to TRBJ2-3, with a possible D match to TRBD2 (7 bases). The CDR3 consists of 16 residues. V lost 0 bases, J lost 4 bases, and 14 bases lay in between. Per germline, CDR1 KGHSH and CDR2 LQKENI. Here the CDR3 reads CASSPPLGGGPDTQYF. CDR3 coding DNA: TGTGCCAGCTCACCACCGCTGGGGGGGGGCCCAGATACGCAGTATTTT. Based on the CDR3 plus reference TRBV18 and TRBJ2-3, the full variable domain is NAGVMQNPRHLVRRRGQEARLRCSPMKGHSHVYWYRQLPEEGLKFMVYLQKENIIDESGMPKERFSAEFPKEGPSILRIQQVVRGDSAAYFCASSPPLGGGPDTQYFGPGTRLTVL.

The V and J genes are TRBV2 and TRBJ2-7; 9 positions agree with TRBD1. Germline CDR1 reads SNHLY; CDR2 reads FYNNEI. J was trimmed by 3 bases and V by 5 bases; bases with no gene match: 5. CDR3 length: 14 amino acids. CDR3 sequence: CASSSPGQGYEQYF. The CDR3 nucleotides read TGTGCCAGCAGTTCGCCGGGACAGGGCTACGAGCAGTACTTC.

The chain has TRBV5-4 and TRBJ2-1, with 8 bases identical to TRBD1. Germline-derived CDR1 and CDR2 are SGHNT and YYREEE (reference sequence). The CDR3 covers 15 residues. After removal of 3 bases from V and 3 bases from J, the junction contained 5 bases not matched to a gene. Here the CDR3 DNA reads TGTGCCAGCAGCTCCGACAGGGGCCTCTACAATGAGCAGTTCTTC. Translated: CASSSDRGLYNEQFF.

The chain links TRBV7-2 to TRBJ2-3, with unresolved D. Germline V gives CDR1 SGHTA, CDR2 FQGNSA. V lost 3 bases, J lost 1 base, and 5 bases lay in between. The CDR3 spans 13 residues. CDR3: CASSFDRTDTQYF. The CDR3 DNA is TGTGCCAGCAGCTTTGACCGCACAGATACGCAGTATTTT.

The J gene is TRBJ2-1, the V gene TRBV18; 8 bases align to TRBD1. The CDR3 consists of 16 residues. Looked up from germline, CDR1 is KGHSH and CDR2 is LQKENI. J lost 5 bases, V lost 4 bases, and 10 bases had no gene match. Written as DNA, the CDR3 is TGTGCCAGCTCACAAAACAGGGGGTTAGTAGACAATGAGCAGTTCTTC. It yields the protein CASSQNRGLVDNEQFF.

The chain carries TRBV4-1 and TRBJ1-2, with TRBD1 matching 8 bases. In germline, CDR1 is MGHRA, CDR2 YSYEKL. After removal of 0 bases from V and 3 bases from J, the junction contained 3 bases not matched to a gene. The CDR3 spans 15 residues. The CDR3 nucleotides are TGCGCCAGCAGCCAAGAGGGACAGGCTTACTATGGCTACACCTTC. Protein sequence: CASSQEGQAYYGYTF.

The chain recombines TRBV11-3 with TRBJ1-4, with 9 positions matching TRBD1. V was pared by 3 bases and J by 4 bases, with 12 bases of the junction left unmatched. The CDR3 totals 18 residues. Germline V gene data show CDR1 as SGHNT and CDR2 as YENEEA. CDR3 DNA sequence: TGTGCCAGCAGCTTCAGGGACAGGGCCAATTCGGGTAATGAAAAACTGTTTTTT. Its protein is CASSFRDRANSGNEKLFF.

The chain uses TRBV5-1 and TRBJ1-6, with 8 bases identical to TRBD1. The trim removed 4 bases at V and 12 bases at J, leaving 12 bases unmatched. Germline lookup yields CDR1 SGHRS and CDR2 YFSETQ. The CDR3 is 15 residues long. The CDR3, as DNA: TGCGCCAGCAGCCGTTGGGACAGGACGATTCTACCCCTCCACTTT. It yields the protein CASSRWDRTILPLHF.

The gene calls are TRBV15 and TRBJ2-5, with TRBD1 identical over 7 bases. V was pared by 0 bases and J by 9 bases, with 10 bases of the junction left unmatched. CDR3 length equals 15 residues. Germline CDR1 reads LNHNV; CDR2 reads YYDKDF (reference sequence). This chain's CDR3 is CATSRDLDRSLAQYF. Written as DNA, the CDR3 is TGTGCCACCAGCAGAGATCTGGACAGGTCGCTGGCCCAGTACTTC.

V gene TRBV9 combines with J gene TRBJ1-4; a weak D match, TRBD1 (5 bases). Germline V gene sequence: CDR1 SGDLS, CDR2 YYNGEE. The CDR3 has 15 residues. Trimming removed 0 bases at V and 8 bases at J, with 14 bases between. CDR3 nucleotides: TGTGCCAGCAGCGTAGAGGGCAGGGCGTCGGAAAAACTGTTTTTT. Protein: CASSVEGRASEKLFF. Full variable domain (outside the CDR3, taken from reference TRBV9 and TRBJ1-4): DSGVTQTPKHLITATGQRVTLRCSPRSGDLSVYWYQQSLDQGLQFLIQYYNGEERAKGNILERFSAQQFPDLHSELNLSSLELGDSALYFCASSVEGRASEKLFFGSGTQLSVL.

The chain is built from TRBV5-1 and TRBJ2-7; TRBD2 matches 13 bases. This CDR3 contains 16 residues. The V gene's germline CDR1 is SGHRS and CDR2 YFSETQ. V lost 5 bases to trimming and J lost 2 bases; unmatched junction nucleotides: 7. The CDR3 nucleotides are TGCGCCAGCAGTGCCGGGACTAGCGGGACTACCTACGAGCAGTACTTC. Translated: CASSAGTSGTTYEQYF. Full variable domain (remainder filled in from reference TRBV5-1 and TRBJ2-7): KAGVTQTPRYLIKTRGQQVTLSCSPISGHRSVSWYQQTPGQGLQFLFEYFSETQRNKGNFPGRFSGRQFSNSRSEMNVSTLELGDSALYLCASSAGTSGTTYEQYFGPGTRLTVT.

The gene calls are TRBV5-1 and TRBJ2-3; 8 nucleotides match TRBD2. V was clipped by 4 bases and J by 4 bases; unmatched bases: 8. Germline assignment: CDR1 SGHRS and CDR2 YFSETQ. This CDR3 contains 15 residues. The CDR3 spells CASSVAAGDPDTQYF. CDR3 nucleotides: TGCGCCAGCAGCGTCGCAGCGGGAGACCCAGATACGCAGTATTTT.